The next 10 T cell receptor beta chains were all read from a single sample in a study of regulatory T cells in long-lasting Graves disease. To make TCR beta libraries, researchers used iRepertoire HTBI primers and Arm-PCR of CDR3 regions. TCRdb reprocessed the multiplex PCR reads with MiXCR, giving one entry per CDR3 protein. The sample includes roughly 400,000 distinct CDR3 sequences, around 15% of them seen just once. Time point noted: newly diagnosed GD, antithyroid drugs for less than 3 months. With RNA extracted from PBMCs as input, the TCR library was made. These data were also filed under a second study, of T cells in Graves' hyperthyroidism and ophthalmopathy.

The sample consisted of peripheral blood mononuclear cells (PBMCs), taken at new diagnosis, from a patient treated with antithyroid drugs. The receptors derive from a woman aged 18 to 35 with Graves disease.

The gene calls are TRBV19 and TRBJ2-1; 7 bases are shared with TRBD1. Per germline, CDR1 LNHDA and CDR2 SQIVND (reference sequence). V lost 7 bases, J lost 9 bases, and 9 bases stayed unmatched. This CDR3 comprises 13 residues. CDR3 residues: CASTSGGKGEQFF. In nucleotides, the CDR3 is TGTGCCAGTACCTCAGGGGGTAAGGGTGAGCAGTTCTTC.

There are many counts of this clonotype. V is TRBV30 and J is TRBJ1-2; 9 bases are a match to TRBD1. V trimming: 3 bases; J trimming: 3 bases; junction bases outside the gene matches: 5. Germline CDR1 reads GTSNPN; CDR2 reads SVGIG (reference sequence). The CDR3 runs 14 residues. In nucleotides, the CDR3 is TGTGCCTGGAGCGGATGGACAGGGGACTATGGCTACACCTTC. Amino acid sequence: CAWSGWTGDYGYTF.

This chain joins TRBV20-1 and TRBJ2-4; 8 nucleotides match TRBD1. V dropped 0 bases and J dropped 7; count of bases not matched to a gene: 5. The germline V gene has CDR1 DFQATT and CDR2 SNEGSKA (reference sequence). The CDR3 runs 14 residues. The CDR3: CSARDRDRMNIQYF. DNA of the CDR3: TGCAGTGCTAGAGATCGGGACAGGATGAACATTCAGTACTTC.

The chain is built from TRBV6-2 or TRBV6-3 and TRBJ2-1; D gene unclear. The ends were cut back, 7 bases at V and 0 bases at J, with 19 bases in the middle. Germline CDR1 MNHEY, CDR2 SVGEGT. This CDR3 comprises 17 residues. The CDR3 reads CASTKEPGPSSYNEQFF. The CDR3, as DNA: TGTGCCAGCACGAAGGAACCGGGTCCGAGCTCCTACAATGAGCAGTTCTTC.

In its sample, this clonotype was seen a few times. This rearrangement joins TRBV30 to TRBJ2-1; 7 bases are shared with TRBD1. This CDR3 region has 10 residues. Germline V gene sequence: CDR1 GTSNPN, CDR2 SVGIG (reference sequence). CDR3 sequence: CAVGGDEQFF. CDR3 in DNA: TGTGCAGTAGGGGGCGATGAGCAGTTCTTC.

This clonotype was detected many times. V usage is TRBV5-6 and J usage is TRBJ1-2; D is unresolved. The CDR3 consists of 16 residues. V was clipped by 1 base and J by 0 bases, with 13 bases between them. Germline values: CDR1 SGHDT, CDR2 YYEEEE. The CDR3 nucleotides are TGTGCCAGCAGCTTGTGGAGCGTGGGTGCTAACTATGGCTACACCTTC. It encodes CASSLWSVGANYGYTF.

This clonotype was seen at least ten times. This chain connects TRBV10-3 to TRBJ2-7; D is unresolved. Deletions cut 7 bases from V and 3 bases from J, with 10 bases between. The length of the CDR3 is 12 residues. The V gene's germline CDR1 is ENHRY and CDR2 SYGVKD. CDR3 in amino acids: CAINDGDYEQYF. The CDR3, as DNA: TGTGCCATCAACGACGGAGACTACGAGCAGTACTTC.

Ten or more counts support this clonotype. The genes are TRBV27 and TRBJ2-3; 10 bases are shared with TRBD1. The V and J ends lost 2 bases and 4 bases, in that order; junction bases with no gene match: 3. CDR3 length: 15 residues. Germline V gene lookup returns CDR1 MNHEY and CDR2 SMNVEV (reference sequence). In DNA form, the CDR3 reads TGTGCCAGCAGTTTACGTGGACAGGGGGCAGATACGCAGTATTTT. Residues: CASSLRGQGADTQYF.

The chain has TRBV7-9 and TRBJ2-1, with TRBD1 matching over 9 bases. CDR3 length: 15 residues. Germline CDR1 reads SEHNR; CDR2 reads FQNEAQ (reference sequence). V shed 0 bases, J shed 7 bases, and the junction held 4 bases outside the gene matches. The CDR3 spells CASSLAQGAGNEQFF. Written as DNA, the CDR3 is TGTGCCAGCAGCTTAGCACAGGGGGCAGGGAATGAGCAGTTCTTC.

V and J are TRBV6-2 or TRBV6-3 and TRBJ1-2; D uncertain. The CDR3 runs to 10 residues. Per germline, CDR1 MNHEY and CDR2 SVGEGT. Trimming cost V 4 bases and J 7 bases, with 4 bases left between them. CDR3 amino acids: CASSSGGYTF. Written as DNA, the CDR3 is TGTGCCAGCAGTTCAGGTGGCTACACCTTC.